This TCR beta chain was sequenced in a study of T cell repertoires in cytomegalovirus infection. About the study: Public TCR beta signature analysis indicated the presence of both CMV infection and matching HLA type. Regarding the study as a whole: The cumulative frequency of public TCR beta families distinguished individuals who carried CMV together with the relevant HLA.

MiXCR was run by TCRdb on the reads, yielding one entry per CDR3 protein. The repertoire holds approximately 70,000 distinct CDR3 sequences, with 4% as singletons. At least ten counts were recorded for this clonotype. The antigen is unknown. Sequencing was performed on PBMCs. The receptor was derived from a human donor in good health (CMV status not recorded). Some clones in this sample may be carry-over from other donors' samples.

In nucleotides, the CDR3 is TGTGCCAGCAGCTGGGGGGGGGGACGGAGCACAGATACGCAGTATTTT. Amino acid sequence: CASSWGGGRSTDTQYF. This chain uses TRBV7-2 with TRBJ2-3; TRBD2 matches at 7 bases. CDR1 is SGHTA, CDR2 FQGNSA, per germline. Germline trimming cut 4 bases from V and 0 bases from J; bases unmatched to any gene: 7. The CDR3 totals 16 residues.